These T cell receptor beta chains were read from a single sample in a study of response to subunit inactivated influenza vaccine. TCRdb reprocessed the RT-PCR reads via MiXCR and lists one record per CDR3 protein. The sample holds about 540,000 distinct CDR3 sequences; under 30% are singletons and the top ten take under 3.5%. This sample also appeared in a second study, on T cells expressing NK-cell markers.

Source: CD4+ T cells sorted from PBMCs, taken 11 to 12 days after vaccination. Source of these receptors: a man aged 45-65 years who received an inactivated influenza vaccine. Both conserved end residues are part of each CDR3. D genes are given only for firm matches. A row's size may be missing; if present it is once, few, many or a size class.

d_call: -; j_call: TRBJ2-3; v_call: TRBV7-8; clone_size: -; cdr3_aa: CASSPAELDTQYF; cdr3_nt: TGTGCCAGCAGCCCAGCTGAGCTAGATACGCAGTATTTT
d_call: TRBD2; j_call: TRBJ2-1; v_call: TRBV19; clone_size: -; cdr3_aa: CASSRSSGSIYNEQFF; cdr3_nt: TGTGCCAGTAGCCGGTCTAGCGGGAGTATCTACAATGAGCAGTTCTTC
d_call: -; j_call: TRBJ2-7; v_call: TRBV6-2/TRBV6-3; clone_size: -; cdr3_aa: CASSYSLYVRGGLEQYF; cdr3_nt: TGTGCCAGCAGTTACTCGCTCTATGTGCGGGGAGGTCTCGAGCAGTACTTC
d_call: -; j_call: TRBJ2-7; v_call: TRBV20-1; clone_size: -; cdr3_aa: CSAKINFNYEQYF; cdr3_nt: TGCAGTGCTAAGATTAATTTCAACTACGAGCAGTACTTC
d_call: -; j_call: TRBJ2-7; v_call: TRBV7-2; clone_size: -; cdr3_aa: CASSLVRGDYEQYF; cdr3_nt: TGTGCCAGCAGCTTAGTTAGGGGTGACTACGAGCAGTACTTC
d_call: -; j_call: TRBJ2-5; v_call: TRBV3-1; clone_size: few; cdr3_aa: CASSQDASGKTQYF; cdr3_nt: TGTGCCAGCAGCCAAGACGCGTCTGGGAAGACCCAGTACTTC
d_call: -; j_call: TRBJ2-1; v_call: TRBV5-1; clone_size: -; cdr3_aa: CASSLAWGAEQFF; cdr3_nt: TGCGCCAGCAGCTTGGCTTGGGGAGCTGAGCAGTTCTTC
d_call: TRBD1; j_call: TRBJ2-2; v_call: TRBV7-3; clone_size: -; cdr3_aa: CASSPNRGLTGELFF; cdr3_nt: TGTGCCAGCAGCCCCAACAGGGGGCTCACCGGGGAGCTGTTTTTT
d_call: -; j_call: TRBJ1-2; v_call: TRBV28; clone_size: -; cdr3_aa: CASSLIDPRQPSYYGYTF; cdr3_nt: TGTGCCAGCAGTTTAATTGATCCGCGACAGCCCTCCTACTATGGCTACACCTTC
d_call: -; j_call: TRBJ2-1; v_call: TRBV10-3; clone_size: -; cdr3_aa: CAISVSGFNEQFF; cdr3_nt: TGTGCCATCAGTGTTTCGGGTTTCAATGAGCAGTTCTTC
d_call: TRBD1; j_call: TRBJ2-7; v_call: TRBV5-1; clone_size: few; cdr3_aa: CASSLGTGGMREQYF; cdr3_nt: TGCGCCAGCAGCTTGGGGACAGGGGGCATGAGGGAGCAGTACTTC
d_call: -; j_call: TRBJ2-2; v_call: TRBV7-2; clone_size: many; cdr3_aa: CASSYQSGNTGELFF; cdr3_nt: TGTGCCAGCAGTTACCAATCAGGGAACACCGGGGAGCTGTTTTTT
d_call: -; j_call: TRBJ1-1; v_call: TRBV10-3; clone_size: few; cdr3_aa: CAIPPAANTEAFF; cdr3_nt: TGTGCCATCCCGCCAGCAGCGAACACTGAAGCTTTCTTT
d_call: -; j_call: TRBJ2-4; v_call: TRBV10-3; clone_size: few; cdr3_aa: CAISDPDRYLAKNIQYF; cdr3_nt: TGTGCCATCAGTGACCCTGACCGTTACTTGGCCAAAAACATTCAGTACTTC
d_call: -; j_call: TRBJ2-1; v_call: TRBV3-1; clone_size: -; cdr3_aa: CASSQEGNNEQFF; cdr3_nt: TGTGCCAGCAGCCAAGAGGGGAACAATGAGCAGTTCTTC
d_call: TRBD2; j_call: TRBJ2-1; v_call: TRBV11-1; clone_size: once; cdr3_aa: CASSLWTSGRAAQFF; cdr3_nt: TGTGCCAGCAGCTTATGGACTAGCGGGAGGGCCGCGCAGTTCTTC
d_call: -; j_call: TRBJ1-5; v_call: TRBV28; clone_size: -; cdr3_aa: CASRAGPNYQPQHF; cdr3_nt: TGTGCCAGCAGGGCTGGGCCAAACTATCAGCCCCAGCATTTT
d_call: -; j_call: TRBJ2-1; v_call: TRBV4-2; clone_size: -; cdr3_aa: CASSQEFGSGGEQFF; cdr3_nt: TGTGCCAGCAGCCAAGAGTTCGGGAGTGGGGGTGAGCAGTTCTTC
d_call: TRBD2; j_call: TRBJ2-2; v_call: TRBV29-1; clone_size: -; cdr3_aa: CSVGRLAGGGELFF; cdr3_nt: TGCAGCGTAGGGAGACTAGCGGGAGGAGGGGAGCTGTTTTTT
d_call: TRBD1; j_call: TRBJ1-5; v_call: TRBV19; clone_size: -; cdr3_aa: CASSIWTGNSNQPQHF; cdr3_nt: TGTGCCAGTAGTATATGGACAGGTAATAGCAATCAGCCCCAGCATTTT
d_call: -; j_call: TRBJ1-5; v_call: TRBV5-1; clone_size: few; cdr3_aa: CASSLLAGPNQPQHF; cdr3_nt: TGCGCCAGCAGCTTGTTGGCAGGTCCAAATCAGCCCCAGCATTTT
d_call: TRBD2; j_call: TRBJ2-1; v_call: TRBV5-1; clone_size: -; cdr3_aa: CASSSGLAGTYSYNEQFF; cdr3_nt: TGCGCCAGCAGTTCCGGACTAGCGGGGACCTACTCCTACAATGAGCAGTTCTTC
d_call: -; j_call: TRBJ2-5; v_call: TRBV20-1; clone_size: -; cdr3_aa: CSARMIQETQYF; cdr3_nt: TGCAGTGCTAGAATGATACAAGAGACCCAGTACTTC
d_call: -; j_call: TRBJ2-5; v_call: TRBV28; clone_size: -; cdr3_aa: CASSSESETQYF; cdr3_nt: TGTGCCAGCAGTTCCGAAAGTGAGACCCAGTACTTC
d_call: -; j_call: TRBJ2-1; v_call: TRBV7-6; clone_size: few; cdr3_aa: CASSLASSGAVEWFF; cdr3_nt: TGTGCCAGCAGCTTAGCGTCTTCGGGAGCCGTGGAGTGGTTCTTC
d_call: -; j_call: TRBJ1-6; v_call: TRBV6-1; clone_size: few; cdr3_aa: CASSDISGNSPLHF; cdr3_nt: TGTGCCAGCAGTGATATTTCTGGGAATTCACCCCTCCACTTT
d_call: TRBD2; j_call: TRBJ2-7; v_call: TRBV29-1; clone_size: many; cdr3_aa: CSVALGLAGTEQYF; cdr3_nt: TGCAGCGTTGCGTTGGGACTAGCGGGAACCGAGCAGTACTTC
d_call: TRBD2; j_call: TRBJ2-6; v_call: TRBV20-1; clone_size: few; cdr3_aa: CSATGLADSGANVLTF; cdr3_nt: TGCAGTGCTACGGGACTAGCCGACTCTGGGGCCAACGTCCTGACTTTC
d_call: -; j_call: TRBJ2-3; v_call: TRBV6-5; clone_size: few; cdr3_aa: CASSYSGRAGTDTQYF; cdr3_nt: TGTGCCAGCAGTTACTCGGGCAGGGCTGGCACAGATACGCAGTATTTT
d_call: -; j_call: TRBJ2-3; v_call: TRBV21-1; clone_size: -; cdr3_aa: CASSPVDPSTDTQYF; cdr3_nt: TGTGCCAGCAGCCCCGTGGACCCTAGCACAGATACGCAGTATTTT
d_call: -; j_call: TRBJ2-7; v_call: TRBV11-2; clone_size: -; cdr3_aa: CASRQTASYEQYF; cdr3_nt: TGTGCCAGCAGACAGACGGCCTCCTACGAGCAGTACTTC
d_call: TRBD1; j_call: TRBJ1-5; v_call: TRBV7-2; clone_size: few; cdr3_aa: CASSFTGVDQPQHF; cdr3_nt: TGTGCCAGCAGCTTCACAGGGGTCGATCAGCCCCAGCATTTT
d_call: -; j_call: TRBJ2-3; v_call: TRBV4-2; clone_size: once; cdr3_aa: CASSQESYGDTQYF; cdr3_nt: TGTGCCAGCAGCCAAGAAAGTTACGGAGATACGCAGTATTTT
d_call: TRBD1; j_call: TRBJ2-2; v_call: TRBV29-1; clone_size: many; cdr3_aa: CSVRQGLTGELFF; cdr3_nt: TGCAGCGTTAGACAGGGGCTCACCGGGGAGCTGTTTTTT
d_call: TRBD1; j_call: TRBJ2-2; v_call: TRBV28; clone_size: -; cdr3_aa: CASSFPGTVNTGELFF; cdr3_nt: TGTGCCAGCAGTTTTCCCGGGACAGTAAACACCGGGGAGCTGTTTTTT
d_call: -; j_call: TRBJ2-2; v_call: TRBV4-1; clone_size: few; cdr3_aa: CASSLAAAETGELFF; cdr3_nt: TGCGCCAGCAGCCTAGCGGCAGCGGAGACCGGGGAGCTGTTTTTT
d_call: -; j_call: TRBJ1-2; v_call: TRBV12-3/TRBV12-4; clone_size: -; cdr3_aa: CASSPYRASNYGYTF; cdr3_nt: TGTGCCAGCAGTCCATACAGGGCGTCCAACTATGGCTACACCTTC
d_call: TRBD1; j_call: TRBJ1-5; v_call: TRBV20-1; clone_size: few; cdr3_aa: CSVPQGVDQPQHF; cdr3_nt: TGCAGTGTACCCCAGGGGGTTGATCAGCCCCAGCATTTT
d_call: -; j_call: TRBJ2-7; v_call: TRBV15; clone_size: few; cdr3_aa: CATSRDMARADEQYF; cdr3_nt: TGTGCCACCAGCAGAGATATGGCCAGAGCGGACGAGCAGTACTTC
d_call: TRBD1; j_call: TRBJ2-7; v_call: TRBV10-2; clone_size: -; cdr3_aa: CASSGGQGLVQYF; cdr3_nt: TGCGCCAGCAGTGGAGGACAGGGGTTAGTGCAGTACTTC
d_call: TRBD2; j_call: TRBJ2-5; v_call: TRBV6-2/TRBV6-3; clone_size: -; cdr3_aa: CASSTSGRAVTQYF; cdr3_nt: TGTGCCAGCAGTACCAGCGGGAGGGCGGTGACCCAGTACTTC
d_call: -; j_call: TRBJ2-2; v_call: TRBV28; clone_size: -; cdr3_aa: CAGSKRRTNTGELFF; cdr3_nt: TGTGCCGGCAGTAAAAGACGGACGAACACCGGGGAGCTGTTTTTT
d_call: TRBD1; j_call: TRBJ2-5; v_call: TRBV20-1; clone_size: many; cdr3_aa: CSAGTSGTGTSETQYF; cdr3_nt: TGCAGTGCTGGGACCTCCGGGACAGGGACATCAGAGACCCAGTACTTC
d_call: -; j_call: TRBJ1-2; v_call: TRBV9; clone_size: -; cdr3_aa: CASSGGTVYGYTF; cdr3_nt: TGTGCCAGCAGCGGGGGGACTGTCTATGGCTACACCTTC
d_call: -; j_call: TRBJ1-2; v_call: TRBV28; clone_size: few; cdr3_aa: CASGQGRYGYTF; cdr3_nt: TGTGCCAGCGGGCAGGGTAGATATGGCTACACCTTC
d_call: -; j_call: TRBJ2-1; v_call: TRBV20-1; clone_size: many; cdr3_aa: CSASSGAPRANEQFF; cdr3_nt: TGCAGTGCTAGTTCGGGGGCCCCTAGGGCTAATGAGCAGTTCTTC
d_call: -; j_call: TRBJ2-2; v_call: TRBV10-3; clone_size: -; cdr3_aa: CAIWAQTGELFF; cdr3_nt: TGTGCCATCTGGGCGCAAACCGGGGAGCTGTTTTTT
d_call: -; j_call: TRBJ1-6; v_call: TRBV7-8; clone_size: few; cdr3_aa: CASSAYGRDSPLHF; cdr3_nt: TGTGCCAGCAGCGCCTACGGGAGGGATTCACCCCTCCACTTT
d_call: TRBD1; j_call: TRBJ2-1; v_call: TRBV5-1; clone_size: few; cdr3_aa: CASGPRDRTHNEQFF; cdr3_nt: TGCGCCAGCGGTCCTAGGGACAGGACACACAATGAGCAGTTCTTC
d_call: TRBD1; j_call: TRBJ2-2; v_call: TRBV5-1; clone_size: few; cdr3_aa: CASSKGTGVTGELFF; cdr3_nt: TGCGCCAGCAGCAAAGGGACAGGGGTGACCGGGGAGCTGTTTTTT
d_call: -; j_call: TRBJ2-7; v_call: TRBV11-2; clone_size: -; cdr3_aa: CASSFGRSAYEQYF; cdr3_nt: TGTGCCAGCAGCTTTGGGCGTTCCGCCTACGAGCAGTACTTC
d_call: TRBD1; j_call: TRBJ2-3; v_call: TRBV2; clone_size: few; cdr3_aa: CASKDRRATDTQYF; cdr3_nt: TGTGCCAGCAAGGACAGGAGAGCCACAGATACGCAGTATTTT
d_call: TRBD2; j_call: TRBJ2-7; v_call: TRBV11-2; clone_size: few; cdr3_aa: CASSRPAGGFYEQYF; cdr3_nt: TGTGCCAGCAGCCGGCCCGCGGGGGGGTTCTACGAGCAGTACTTC
d_call: -; j_call: TRBJ1-6; v_call: TRBV5-1; clone_size: -; cdr3_aa: CASSPGGGPESPLHF; cdr3_nt: TGCGCCAGCAGCCCGGGGGGGGGACCGGAGTCACCCCTCCACTTT
d_call: TRBD2; j_call: TRBJ2-1; v_call: TRBV5-6; clone_size: -; cdr3_aa: CASSLDAGVEQFF; cdr3_nt: TGTGCCAGCAGCTTGGATGCGGGGGTTGAGCAGTTCTTC